Below are 25 T cell receptor beta chains sequenced from a single sample in a study of T cell repertoires in cytomegalovirus infection. MiXCR, applied by TCRdb to the reads, yields one record per CDR3 protein. Counted here are roughly 500,000 distinct CDR3 sequences, approximately 15% occurring once; the ten biggest clones make up more than 20%. Sequencing was done on a sample of CD8+ T cells from PBMCs. The source of these receptors is a human donor in good health (CMV status not recorded). Some clones in this sample may be carry-over from other donors' samples.

The V call is TRBV6-1, the J call TRBJ2-3; TRBD1 matches at 9 bases. Germline V lookup: CDR1 MNHNS, CDR2 SASEGT. The CDR3 is 15 amino acids. Trimming took 5 bases from V and 2 from J; bases not matched to a gene: 5. CDR3 in DNA: TGTGCCAGCAGTAACCGGGACAGGGCCACAGATACGCAGTATTTT. Protein: CASSNRDRATDTQYF.

Comment on this clonotype: The conserved final phenylalanine or tryptophan is absent from the CDR3, which likely points to a read error. This sequence joins TRBV2 and TRBJ2-3, with D tentatively TRBD1 (5 bases). This CDR3 contains 17 residues. The germline gives CDR1 SNHLY, CDR2 FYNNEI. Trimming pared 2 bases from V and 2 bases from J, leaving 17 bases between. CDR3 nucleotide sequence: TGTGCCAGCAGTGAAAGGGGTGAGCAGGTGGACACAGATACGCAGTATCTT. Protein product: CASSERGEQVDTDTQYL.

This clonotype was observed a single time. V gene TRBV28 combines with J gene TRBJ2-1, with a weak D call TRBD2 (6 bases). The CDR3 spans 13 residues. The germline V and J ends were trimmed by 8 bases and 9 bases, with 17 bases remaining between them. The germline CDR1 and CDR2 sequences are MDHEN and SYDVKM. CDR3 residues: CASWGRGGVEQFF. CDR3 sequence (DNA): TGTGCCAGCTGGGGTAGGGGCGGGGTTGAGCAGTTCTTC.

The chain couples TRBV6-1 to TRBJ1-3; TRBD1 aligns across 7 bases. V dropped 6 bases and J dropped 4; count of bases not matched to a gene: 9. The CDR3 is made up of 15 amino acids. Germline assignment: CDR1 MNHNS and CDR2 SASEGT. The CDR3 protein is CASSSPPTGGNTIYF. CDR3 coding DNA: TGTGCCAGCAGCTCACCACCGACAGGGGGAAACACCATATATTTT.

This clonotype came up many times. The junction departs from the called germline gene at one end, perhaps through a read error. The rearrangement joins TRBV7-7 to TRBJ2-2, with 10 bases lining up with TRBD1. Germline values: CDR1 SSHAT, CDR2 FNYEAQ (reference sequence). This CDR3 contains 16 residues. The CDR3 protein is CASSLVGQGSPGELFF. CDR3 DNA: TGTGCTAGCAGCTTAGTGGGACAGGGGTCCCCCGGGGAGCTGTTTTTT. Full variable domain (rest looked up from reference TRBV7-7 and TRBJ2-2): GAGVSQSPRYKVTKRGQDVTLRCDPISSHATLYWYQQALGQGPEFLTYFNYEAQPDKSGLPSDRFSAERPEGSISTLTIQRTEQRDSAMYRCASSLVGQGSPGELFFGEGSRLTVL.

This clonotype was seen repeatedly, ten times or more. This chain's CDR3 is CASSSGRLATNEQFF. As DNA, the CDR3 is TGTGCCAGCAGCTCTGGTCGACTAGCGACGAATGAGCAGTTCTTC. V is TRBV7-9 and J is TRBJ2-1, with 8 bases identical to TRBD2. Unmatched junction bases numbered 9, after V lost 4 bases and J lost 7 bases. Germline loops: CDR1 SEHNR, CDR2 FQNEAQ (reference sequence). The CDR3 runs to 15 residues.

There are many counts of this clonotype. The chain is built from TRBV7-9 and TRBJ2-5; 9 nucleotides agree with TRBD2. This CDR3 comprises 18 residues. Germline V gene data show CDR1 as SEHNR and CDR2 as FQNEAQ (reference sequence). J gave up 4 bases and V 0 bases, and 12 bases lay outside the gene matches. CDR3 in amino acids: CASSLARGSGSGGETQYF. For the CDR3, the DNA is TGTGCCAGCAGCTTAGCGCGTGGTAGCGGGAGTGGGGGAGAGACCCAGTACTTC.

This clonotype was counted a single time. J is TRBJ2-1 and V is TRBV19, with 7 bases fitting TRBD1. V was pared by 2 bases and J by 3 bases, with 7 bases of the junction left unmatched. Germline V gives CDR1 LNHDA, CDR2 SQIVND (reference sequence). This CDR3 spans 16 amino acids. The CDR3 nucleotides read TGTGCCAGTAGTATAAGGGGGCAGACTATCTACAATGAGCAGTTCTTC. Residues: CASSIRGQTIYNEQFF.

V gene TRBV19 combines with J gene TRBJ1-5; TRBD1 might be the D (5 bases). The CDR3 contains 16 residues. Trimming cost V 1 base and J 4 bases, with 14 bases left between them. Looked up from germline, CDR1 is LNHDA and CDR2 is SQIVND (reference sequence). The CDR3 sequence is CASSIAEGRGNQPQHF. DNA of the CDR3: TGTGCCAGTAGTATAGCGGAGGGACGAGGGAATCAGCCCCAGCATTTT. The full variable domain, in which reference TRBV19 and TRBJ1-5 provide the parts outside the CDR3, is DGGITQSPKYLFRKEGQNVTLSCEQNLNHDAMYWYRQDPGQGLRLIYYSQIVNDFQKGDIAEGYSVSREKKESFPLTVTSAQKNPTAFYLCASSIAEGRGNQPQHFGDGTRLSIL.

This clonotype was seen only a few times. The rearrangement joins TRBV4-1 to TRBJ2-7, with 7 bases identical to TRBD1. This CDR3 region has 16 residues. CDR1 and CDR2 (germline): MGHRA, YSYEKL. With V trimmed by 3 bases and J by 4 bases, 12 bases remained unmatched. The CDR3: CASSQVRDRPFYEQYF. The CDR3 DNA is TGCGCCAGCAGCCAGGTCCGGGACAGACCTTTTTACGAGCAGTACTTC.

The chain links TRBV7-9 to TRBJ2-1, with 8 bases fitting TRBD2. Germline CDR1 and CDR2: SEHNR and FQNEAQ (reference sequence). This CDR3 has 14 residues. V lost 5 bases and J lost 9; bases outside the gene matches: 9. CDR3 amino acids: CASSHVAGRGEQFF. In DNA form, the CDR3 reads TGTGCCAGCAGCCATGTAGCGGGAAGGGGTGAGCAGTTCTTC.

With regard to this clonotype: A much larger clone differs from this one at a single base, so this may be a read error. The chain employs TRBV7-6 and TRBJ2-5; no clear D gene. From germline, CDR1 is SGHVS and CDR2 FNYEAQ. This CDR3 contains 15 residues. The CDR3 sequence: CASSLYAGYQEAQYF. The CDR3 nucleotides read TGTGCCAGCAGCTTATATGCTGGGTACCAAGAGGCCCAGTACTTC.

This clonotype was seen a handful of times. The J gene is TRBJ1-5, the V gene TRBV19, with D uncertain. Germline CDR1 and CDR2: LNHDA and SQIVND (reference sequence). This CDR3 spans 15 amino acids. V lost 3 bases to trimming and J lost 6 bases, with 15 bases between them. For the CDR3, the DNA is TGTGCCAGTAGTATCACGGCCGGCCCCGGTCAGCCCCAGCATTTT. This sequence encodes CASSITAGPGQPQHF.

This clonotype occurred a few times. The gene calls are TRBV27 and TRBJ2-7, with 11 bases matching TRBD1. Germline trimming cut 2 bases from V and 6 bases from J; bases unmatched to any gene: 6. The CDR3 consists of 15 residues. Germline V gene lookup returns CDR1 MNHEY and CDR2 SMNVEV (reference sequence). The CDR3: CASSLLRDRGSEQYF. In nucleotides, the CDR3 is TGTGCCAGCAGTTTACTCCGGGACAGGGGGAGCGAGCAGTACTTC.

In regard to this clonotype: This may stem from a read error, because a much larger clone lies one nucleotide away. This chain connects TRBV10-3 to TRBJ2-2, with D possibly being TRBD2 (6 bases). The V and J ends lost 6 bases and 0 bases respectively, with 20 bases between them. Germline V lookup: CDR1 ENHRY, CDR2 SYGVKD. CDR3 size: 18 residues. The CDR3 spells CAISPGLTGFANTGELFF. CDR3 nucleotide sequence: TGTGCCATCAGCCCTGGACTAACGGGGTTCGCGAACACCGGGGAGCTGTTTTTT.

This clonotype was found a few times. This chain joins TRBV2 and TRBJ2-5; 9 bases are shared with TRBD2. J lost 5 bases, V lost 7 bases, and 5 bases had no gene match. The germline CDR1 and CDR2 sequences are SNHLY and FYNNEI. The CDR3 extends over 13 amino acids. The CDR3 sequence is CASIGTSRETQYF. CDR3 coding DNA: TGTGCCAGCATCGGGACTAGCAGGGAGACCCAGTACTTC.

This clonotype was seen a few times. The V and J genes are TRBV9 and TRBJ1-4; TRBD1 might be the D (5 bases). CDR3 length: 15 amino acids. CDR1 and CDR2 (germline): SGDLS, YYNGEE. Between the trimmed V and J ends, which lost 0 bases and 5 bases, there was a span of 11 bases. CDR3 sequence (DNA): TGTGCCAGCAGCGTAGGGGCAGGGACGAATGAAAAACTGTTTTTT. It specifies CASSVGAGTNEKLFF.

This clonotype was picked up many times. This rearrangement joins TRBV7-9 to TRBJ1-2; D is uncertain. The ends were cut back, 0 bases at V and 1 base at J, with 9 bases in the middle. Germline CDR1 SEHNR, CDR2 FQNEAQ (reference sequence). This CDR3 comprises 15 residues. DNA of the CDR3: TGTGCCAGCAGCTTAGCTCCGGAAGTTAACTATGGCTACACCTTC. It yields the protein CASSLAPEVNYGYTF.

Remarks on this clonotype: This could be a read error, since a much larger clone is one nucleotide away. The rearrangement uses TRBV7-4 and TRBJ2-4; D is ambiguous. CDR1 and CDR2 (germline): SGHVT, SQSDAQ. CDR3 length: 16 amino acids. CDR3 nucleotide sequence: TGTGCCAGCAGCTCCGGGTTTTCCAGACTCAAAAACTTTCAGTACTTC. This encodes CASSSGFSRLKNFQYF.

This clonotype came up many times. The rearrangement joins TRBV7-9 to TRBJ2-1; no definite D call. Germline V gives CDR1 SEHNR, CDR2 FQNEAQ (reference sequence). This CDR3 spans 16 amino acids. V lost 8 bases, J lost 8 bases, and 25 bases lay in between. The CDR3: CASQWATTYLGDEQFF. CDR3 in DNA: TGTGCCAGCCAATGGGCCACCACTTATCTGGGCGATGAGCAGTTCTTC. The whole variable domain, remainder taken from reference TRBV7-9 and TRBJ2-1, is DTGVSQNPRHKITKRGQNVTFRCDPISEHNRLYWYRQTLGQGPEFLTYFQNEAQLEKSRLLSDRFSAERPKGSFSTLEIQRTEQGDSAMYLCASQWATTYLGDEQFFGPGTRLTVL.

This clonotype was seen a handful of times. The J gene is TRBJ1-1, the V gene TRBV19; D possibly corresponds to TRBD1 (5 bases). Germline CDR1 and CDR2: LNHDA and SQIVND (reference sequence). The CDR3 spans 13 residues. The V end was cut by 4 bases, the J end by 6 bases, with 12 bases between. CDR3 region: CASSSSEGPEAFF. DNA for the CDR3: TGTGCCAGTAGTAGCTCCGAGGGGCCTGAAGCTTTCTTT.

This clonotype has ten or more counts. This chain connects TRBV27 to TRBJ2-7; the D gene is possibly TRBD1 (5 bases). The V and J ends lost 3 bases and 1 base respectively, with 10 bases between them. The CDR3 is made up of 14 amino acids. The germline V gene has CDR1 MNHEY and CDR2 SMNVEV (reference sequence). In nucleotides, the CDR3 is TGTGCCAGCAGTTTTAGACAGCCATCCTACGAGCAGTACTTC. As protein: CASSFRQPSYEQYF.

This clonotype was observed at least ten times. The chain joins TRBV27 to TRBJ1-4; D unclear. CDR1 is MNHEY, CDR2 SMNVEV, per germline (reference sequence). The CDR3 is 14 amino acids. Trimming stripped 3 bases from V and 9 bases from J, with 14 bases between. The CDR3 DNA reads as TGTGCCAGCAGTTTGGGGTCTAGTCCTAAAAAACTGTTTTTT. Translation: CASSLGSSPKKLFF.

This clonotype has only a few counts. The chain carries TRBV5-6 and TRBJ2-7, with a weak D call TRBD2 (5 bases). This CDR3 contains 16 residues. V was trimmed by 0 bases and J by 3 bases, leaving 16 bases between them. Germline values: CDR1 SGHDT, CDR2 YYEEEE. The CDR3 loop is CASSLEDGGRVYEQYF. The DNA for the CDR3 is TGTGCCAGCAGCTTGGAAGACGGAGGAAGGGTCTACGAGCAGTACTTC.

This clonotype has at least ten counts. V gene TRBV7-8 combines with J gene TRBJ2-7, with D possibly matching TRBD2 (7 bases). The CDR3 covers 15 residues. The germline V and J ends were trimmed by 4 bases and 6 bases, with 19 bases remaining between them. CDR1 is SGHVS, CDR2 FQNEAQ, per germline. The CDR3 protein is CASSSQGRVRREQYF. Here the CDR3 DNA reads TGTGCCAGCAGCTCCCAGGGGAGGGTCCGGCGCGAGCAGTACTTC.